This T cell receptor beta chain was identified in a study of identical twins (dated by TCRdb to 2016 to 2017). Some background on the complete study: The study deep-sequenced TCR alpha and beta repertoires from monozygotic twins, unrelated adults of various ages and cord blood to test whether fetal clonotypes persist. To rule out contamination, the twin experiments were replicated at different times with different library preparation protocols. Overall results and qualifications from the work: Zero-insertion analyses could be partly confounded by invariant T cells such as MAIT and iNKT, although diverse VJ usage argued against such confounding for most clonotypes. Because the same donors could not be followed over many years, the conclusions depended on cross-sectional statistical analysis. In beta out-of-frame sequences, excess twin sharing was weaker, because having fewer shared sequences lowered the signal-to-noise ratio. Abundant cord blood beta clonotypes had fewer insertions, young adult naive repertoires showed a similar but weaker trend, and memory repertoires showed no such trend. In monozygotic twins, out-of-frame TCR alpha sharing was systematically underestimated by recombination models, although the models agreed with sharing between unrelated individuals. Out-of-frame TCR alpha sequences shared between twins showed an excess of low generation-probability sequences compared with coincidental sharing between unrelated individuals.

Library generation was performed with 5' RACE. The sample was run on an Illumina HiSeq 2000. Template switching introduced a universal primer binding site; the final cDNA contained a unique molecular identifier, enabling accurate counting of TCR cDNA molecules. Specific primers in the conserved constant-segment region were used to synthesize first-strand cDNA for TCR alpha and beta chains. Each cDNA library was double barcoded, with a SMART-Mk sample barcode plus Illumina barcodes, to control for contamination. Two successive PCR steps introduced TruSeq adapter sequences along with Illumina sample barcodes. The Illumina HiSeq platform was used with custom primers to sequence TCR alpha and beta cDNA libraries. As for the original processing: Raw reads were processed with MiGEC to extract unique molecular identifiers, and MiXCR was used to determine CDR3 positions. For each individual, recombination models were inferred using an EM algorithm with the repgenHMM and IGoR tools. The tcR package in R was used for shared clonotype analysis, with sharing normalized by the product of cloneset sizes. To study raw recombination without the effects of thymic and clonal selection, out-of-frame nonproductive sequences were analyzed. The public sequencing data were trimmed at Q25 with fastp and processed into clonotypes with MiXCR by TCRdb, which kept only in-frame beta chains. One record per CDR3 amino acid sequence lists the most common genes and DNA. The V and J calls were determined by TCRdb, not by the authors. For this sample the table gives around 1.7 million distinct CDR3 sequences, of which around 29% were detected only once. The ten most abundant clones make up about 0.27% of the sample.

Only healthy Caucasian donors were included. The germline ends are 17 bases apart after V is trimmed by 4 bases and J by 7 bases. The germline V gene yields SGHAT for CDR1 and FQNNGV for CDR2. The CDR3 spans 14 residues, from the cysteine through the phenylalanine. This entry keeps only the CDR3 DNA: 42 bases, framed from base 1. On this clonotype itself: Its cognate antigen has yet to be identified. No qualities accompany the bases; no much larger clone lies one base away.

The rearrangement combines TRBV11-2 with TRBJ2-7; TRBD2 is possibly the D segment (6 matching bases). This sequence was found in a newborn girl in good health. The specimen sequenced was cord blood. The DNA sequence is given as TGTGCCAGCAGCTCGACTGTCAGGAGGGGTGAGCAGTACTTC. Its translation reads: CASSSTVRRGEQYF.